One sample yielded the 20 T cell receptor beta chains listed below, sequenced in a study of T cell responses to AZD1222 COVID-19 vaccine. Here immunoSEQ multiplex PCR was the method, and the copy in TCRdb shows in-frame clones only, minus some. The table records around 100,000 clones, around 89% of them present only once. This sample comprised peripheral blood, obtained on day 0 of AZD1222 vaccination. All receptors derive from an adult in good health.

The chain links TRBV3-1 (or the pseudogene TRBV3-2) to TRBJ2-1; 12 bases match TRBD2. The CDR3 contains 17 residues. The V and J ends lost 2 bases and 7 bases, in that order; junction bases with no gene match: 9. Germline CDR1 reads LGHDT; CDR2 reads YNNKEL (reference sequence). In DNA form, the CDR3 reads TGTGCCAGCAGCCAACTAGCGGGGGGGACCCTTACGAATGAGCAGTTCTTC. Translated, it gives CASSQLAGGTLTNEQFF.

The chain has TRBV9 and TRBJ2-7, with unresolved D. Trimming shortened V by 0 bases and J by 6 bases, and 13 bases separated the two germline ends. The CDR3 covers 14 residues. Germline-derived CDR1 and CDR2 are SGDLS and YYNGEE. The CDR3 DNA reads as TGTGCCAGCAGCGTAGCCCCCACAGCGCTCGAGCAGTACTTC. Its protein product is CASSVAPTALEQYF. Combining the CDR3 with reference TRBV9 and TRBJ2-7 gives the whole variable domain DSGVTQTPKHLITATGQRVTLRCSPRSGDLSVYWYQQSLDQGLQFLIQYYNGEERAKGNILERFSAQQFPDLHSELNLSSLELGDSALYFCASSVAPTALEQYFGPGTRLTVT.

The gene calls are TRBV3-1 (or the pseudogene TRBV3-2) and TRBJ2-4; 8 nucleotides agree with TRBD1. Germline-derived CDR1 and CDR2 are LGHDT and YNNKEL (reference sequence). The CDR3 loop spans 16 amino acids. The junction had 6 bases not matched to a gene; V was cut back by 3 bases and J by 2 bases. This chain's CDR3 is CASSQGDRGPKNIQYF. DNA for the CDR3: TGTGCCAGCAGCCAGGGTGACAGGGGACCCAAAAACATTCAGTACTTC.

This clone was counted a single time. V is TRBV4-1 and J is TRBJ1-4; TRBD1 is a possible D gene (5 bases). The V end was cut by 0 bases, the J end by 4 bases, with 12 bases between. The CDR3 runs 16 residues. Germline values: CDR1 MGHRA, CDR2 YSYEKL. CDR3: CASSQERGRGNEKLFF. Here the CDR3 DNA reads TGCGCCAGCAGCCAAGAACGGGGTAGGGGTAATGAAAAACTGTTTTTT.

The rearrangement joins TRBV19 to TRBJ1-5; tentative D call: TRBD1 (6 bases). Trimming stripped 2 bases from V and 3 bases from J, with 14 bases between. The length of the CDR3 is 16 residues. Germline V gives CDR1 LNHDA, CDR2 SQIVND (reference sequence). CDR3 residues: CASSIRAGEINQPQHF. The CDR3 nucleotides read TGTGCCAGTAGTATACGGGCAGGGGAGATCAATCAGCCCCAGCATTTT.

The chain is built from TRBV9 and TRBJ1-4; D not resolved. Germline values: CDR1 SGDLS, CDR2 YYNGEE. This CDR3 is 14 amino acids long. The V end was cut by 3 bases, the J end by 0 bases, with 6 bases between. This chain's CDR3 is CASSEHATNEKLFF. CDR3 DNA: TGTGCCAGCAGCGAACACGCAACTAATGAAAAACTGTTTTTT.

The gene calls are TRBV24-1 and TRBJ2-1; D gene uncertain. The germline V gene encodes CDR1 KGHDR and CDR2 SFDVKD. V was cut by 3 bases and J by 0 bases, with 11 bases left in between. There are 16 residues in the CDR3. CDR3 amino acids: CATSDPYKSSYNEQFF. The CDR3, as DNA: TGTGCCACCAGTGATCCGTACAAGAGCTCCTACAATGAGCAGTTCTTC.

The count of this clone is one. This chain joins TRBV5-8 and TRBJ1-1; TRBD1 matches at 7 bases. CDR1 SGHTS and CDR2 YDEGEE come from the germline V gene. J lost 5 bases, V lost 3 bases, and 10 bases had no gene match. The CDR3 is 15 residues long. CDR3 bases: TGTGCCAGCAGCTGGACCGGGACAGTGGGGACTGAAGCTTTCTTT. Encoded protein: CASSWTGTVGTEAFF.

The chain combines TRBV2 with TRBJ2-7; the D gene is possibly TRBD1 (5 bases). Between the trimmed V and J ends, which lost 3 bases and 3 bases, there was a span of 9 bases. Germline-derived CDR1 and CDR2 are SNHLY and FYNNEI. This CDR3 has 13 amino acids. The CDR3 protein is CASSDRVGYEQYF. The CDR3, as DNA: TGTGCCAGCAGTGACAGGGTAGGCTACGAGCAGTACTTC.

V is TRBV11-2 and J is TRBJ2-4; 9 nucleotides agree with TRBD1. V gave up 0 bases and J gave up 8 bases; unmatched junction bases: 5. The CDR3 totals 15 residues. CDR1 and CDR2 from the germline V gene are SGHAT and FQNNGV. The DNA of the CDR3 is TGTGCCAGCAGCTTAGATGGGACAGGGTATGACATTCAGTACTTC. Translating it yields CASSLDGTGYDIQYF.

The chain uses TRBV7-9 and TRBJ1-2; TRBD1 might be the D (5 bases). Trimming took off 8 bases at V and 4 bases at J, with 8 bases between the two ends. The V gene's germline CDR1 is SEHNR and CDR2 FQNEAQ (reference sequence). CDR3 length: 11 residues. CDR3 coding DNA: TGTGCCAGCGATGGGGGCTATGGCTACACCTTC. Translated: CASDGGYGYTF.

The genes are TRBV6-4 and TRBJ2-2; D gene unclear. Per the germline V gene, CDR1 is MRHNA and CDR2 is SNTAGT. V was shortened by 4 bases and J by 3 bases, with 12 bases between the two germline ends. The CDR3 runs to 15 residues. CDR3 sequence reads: CASSAQPTDTGELFF. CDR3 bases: TGTGCCAGCAGTGCTCAGCCTACGGACACCGGGGAGCTGTTTTTT.

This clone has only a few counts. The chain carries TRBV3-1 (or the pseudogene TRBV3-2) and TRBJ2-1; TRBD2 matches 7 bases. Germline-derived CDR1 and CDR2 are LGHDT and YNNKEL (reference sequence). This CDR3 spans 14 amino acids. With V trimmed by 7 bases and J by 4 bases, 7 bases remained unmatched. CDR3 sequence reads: CASTVGSGYNEQFF. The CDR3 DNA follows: TGTGCCAGCACGGTAGGTAGCGGGTACAATGAGCAGTTCTTC.

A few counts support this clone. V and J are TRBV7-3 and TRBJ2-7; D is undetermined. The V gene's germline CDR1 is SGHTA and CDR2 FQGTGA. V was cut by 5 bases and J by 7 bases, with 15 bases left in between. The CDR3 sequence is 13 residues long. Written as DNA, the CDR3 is TGTGCCAGCAGCCCCACCCCGTCTTGGGAGCAGTACTTC. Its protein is CASSPTPSWEQYF. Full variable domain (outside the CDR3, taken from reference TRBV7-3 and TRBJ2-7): GAGVSQTPSNKVTEKGKYVELRCDPISGHTALYWYRQSLGQGPEFLIYFQGTGAADDSGLPNDRFFAVRPEGSVSTLKIQRTERGDSAVYLCASSPTPSWEQYFGPGTRLTVT.

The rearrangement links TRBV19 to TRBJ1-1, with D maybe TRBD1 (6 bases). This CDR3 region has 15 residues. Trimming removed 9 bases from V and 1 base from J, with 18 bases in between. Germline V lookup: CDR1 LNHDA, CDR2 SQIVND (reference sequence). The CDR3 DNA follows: TGTGCCAGCCAAACACACAGGGCAGGGAACACTGAAGCTTTCTTT. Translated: CASQTHRAGNTEAFF.

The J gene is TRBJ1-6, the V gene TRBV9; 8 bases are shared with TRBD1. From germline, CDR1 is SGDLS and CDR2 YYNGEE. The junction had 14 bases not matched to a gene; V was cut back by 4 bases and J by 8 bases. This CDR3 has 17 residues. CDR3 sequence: CASSPLLGRGPDSPLHF. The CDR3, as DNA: TGTGCCAGCAGCCCACTTCTTGGCAGGGGGCCCGATTCACCCCTCCACTTT.

CDR3 protein: CASSAEHGDEQFF. The CDR3 region has the DNA TGTGCCAGCAGCGCCGAACACGGGGATGAGCAGTTCTTC. The genes are TRBV9 and TRBJ2-1, with D perhaps matching TRBD2 (5 bases). The CDR3 has 13 amino acids. V was shortened by 3 bases and J by 8 bases, with 12 bases between the two germline ends. Germline V gene data show CDR1 as SGDLS and CDR2 as YYNGEE.

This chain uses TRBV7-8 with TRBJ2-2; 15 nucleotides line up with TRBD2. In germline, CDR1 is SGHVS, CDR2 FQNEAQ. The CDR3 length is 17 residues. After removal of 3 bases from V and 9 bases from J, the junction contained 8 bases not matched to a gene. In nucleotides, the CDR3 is TGTGCCAGCAGCTTCCGGACTAGCGGGGGGGCCCACCGGGAGCTGTTTTTT. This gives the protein CASSFRTSGGAHRELFF. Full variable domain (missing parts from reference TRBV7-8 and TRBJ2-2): GAGVSQSPRYKVAKRGQDVALRCDPISGHVSLFWYQQALGQGPEFLTYFQNEAQLDKSGLPSDRFFAERPEGSVSTLKIQRTQQEDSAVYLCASSFRTSGGAHRELFFGEGSRLTVL.

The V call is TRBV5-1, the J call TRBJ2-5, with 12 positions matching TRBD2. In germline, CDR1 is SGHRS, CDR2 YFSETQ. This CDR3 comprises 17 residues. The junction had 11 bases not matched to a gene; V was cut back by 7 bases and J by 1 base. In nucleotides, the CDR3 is TGCGCCAGCGTCTTGTTTGGGACTAGCGGGCGCCAAGAGACCCAGTACTTC. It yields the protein CASVLFGTSGRQETQYF.

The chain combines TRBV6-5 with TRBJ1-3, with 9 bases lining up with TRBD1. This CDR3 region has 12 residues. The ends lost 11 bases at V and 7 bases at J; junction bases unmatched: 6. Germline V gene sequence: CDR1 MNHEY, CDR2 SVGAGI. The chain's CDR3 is CAGRTGANTIYF. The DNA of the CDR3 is TGTGCCGGACGGACAGGGGCGAACACCATATATTTT.